The 2 T cell receptor beta chains listed next were all sequenced from one sample in a study of OX40 agonist ivuxolimab in advanced cancers. Assay: immunoSEQ multiplex PCR; the TCRdb copy retains only in-frame clones and omits some. The table records about 46,000 clones, 70% to 90% of them present only once. The input for sequencing was CD4+ or CD8+ T cells sorted from blood, taken in a trial of the OX40 agonist ivuxolimab. The receptors shown here come from an adult with an advanced solid tumor such as melanoma, head and neck, liver or kidney cancer.

This chain links TRBV29-1 with TRBJ1-2; D remains ambiguous. Deletions cut 1 base from V and 7 bases from J, with 7 bases between. This CDR3 is built from 11 residues. CDR1 and CDR2 (germline): SQVTM, ANQGSEA. CDR3 bases: TGCAGCGTTGAAGGGGGTGGTGGCTACACCTTC. Translation gives CSVEGGGGYTF.

The gene calls are TRBV28 and TRBJ2-7; a possible D gene is TRBD2 (5 bases). The CDR3 has 14 amino acids. Trimming cost V 3 bases and J 2 bases, with 11 bases left between them. Germline V gene sequence: CDR1 MDHEN, CDR2 SYDVKM. The CDR3 here is CASSFRGQAYEQYF. The CDR3 region has the DNA TGTGCCAGCAGTTTCCGGGGTCAAGCCTACGAGCAGTACTTC.